Presented here are 9 T cell receptor beta chains from one specimen sequenced in a study of OX40 agonist ivuxolimab in advanced cancers. The method was immunoSEQ multiplex PCR; TCRdb's version includes in-frame clones alone and lacks a portion of them. The sample has over 55,000 clones, approximately 85% seen once. The input for sequencing was CD4+ or CD8+ T cells sorted from blood, taken in a trial of the OX40 agonist ivuxolimab. The receptors were sampled from an adult with an advanced solid tumor such as melanoma, head and neck, liver or kidney cancer.

V gene TRBV5-8 combines with J gene TRBJ2-7, with a tentative D call TRBD1 (6 bases). This CDR3 is 16 amino acids long. Germline assignment: CDR1 SGHTS and CDR2 YDEGEE. V was shortened by 4 bases and J by 1 base, with 18 bases between the two germline ends. CDR3 DNA sequence: TGTGCCAGCAGCCCAGGCACCATGACAGGATCCTACGAGCAGTACGTC. Translation gives CASSPGTMTGSYEQYV.

CDR3 residues: CASRDNREQFF. CDR3 coding DNA: TGTGCCAGCCGGGACAACCGGGAGCAGTTCTTC. The gene calls are TRBV25-1 and TRBJ2-1; D perhaps matches TRBD1 (6 bases). The CDR3 is 11 amino acids. Trimming cost V 8 bases and J 10 bases, with 12 bases left between them. In germline, CDR1 is MGHDK, CDR2 SYGVNS.

Details on this clone: Within the sample, other DNA sequences also encode this same CDR3. The chain uses TRBV6-6 and TRBJ2-5; possible D gene TRBD2, 6 bases. CDR1 is MNHNY, CDR2 SVGAGI, per germline (reference sequence). V lost 4 bases and J 1 base, leaving 10 bases between the germline ends. CDR3 length: 14 residues. DNA for the CDR3: TGTGCCAGCAGTTGGACTATAGGCCAAGAGACCCAGTACTTC. Protein product: CASSWTIGQETQYF.

V is TRBV9 and J is TRBJ2-2; D is unclear. The CDR3 runs to 13 residues. V shed 6 bases and J shed 5 bases, with 11 bases lying between them. Germline V CDR1 and CDR2: SGDLS, YYNGEE. CDR3 amino acids: CASKSPETGELFF. The CDR3 nucleotides read TGTGCCAGCAAAAGTCCGGAGACCGGGGAGCTGTTTTTT.

The chain combines TRBV5-4 with TRBJ1-4; TRBD1 agrees at 9 bases. Trimming cost V 4 bases and J 6 bases; bases outside gene matches: 4. CDR1 and CDR2 from the germline V gene are SGHNT and YYREEE (reference sequence). CDR3 size: 14 residues. CDR3: CASSPDRGDEKLFF. The CDR3 nucleotides read TGTGCCAGCAGCCCCGACAGGGGGGATGAAAAACTGTTTTTT. The variable domain in full, completed from reference TRBV5-4 and TRBJ1-4, reads ETGVTQSPTHLIKTRGQQVTLRCSSQSGHNTVSWYQQALGQGPQFIFQYYREEENGRGNFPPRFSGLQFPNYSSELNVNALELDDSALYLCASSPDRGDEKLFFGSGTQLSVL.

The chain employs TRBV29-1 and TRBJ2-1; 9 bases align to TRBD2. J lost 7 bases, V lost 3 bases, and 10 bases had no gene match. Germline lookup yields CDR1 SQVTM and CDR2 ANQGSEA. The CDR3 has 15 residues. This CDR3 is CSVEGVAGVKNEQFF. The CDR3 nucleotides read TGCAGCGTTGAGGGGGTAGCGGGAGTTAAGAATGAGCAGTTCTTC.

DNA of the CDR3: TGTGCCAGCAGCTTAGTTTCTACGGGAGGGGTCTATGAGCAGTTCTTC. It is translated as CASSLVSTGGVYEQFF. V gene TRBV11-2 combines with J gene TRBJ2-1, with TRBD2 matching 8 bases. Per the germline V gene, CDR1 is SGHAT and CDR2 is FQNNGV. Losses at the gene ends were 1 base for V and 8 bases for J; bases not matched to a gene: 10. CDR3 length equals 16 residues.

The count of this clone is one. The chain employs TRBV29-1 and TRBJ2-2; the match to TRBD2 covers 11 bases. CDR1 SQVTM and CDR2 ANQGSEA come from the germline V gene. This CDR3 has 16 amino acids. The V segment lost 4 bases and the J segment 0 bases; nucleotides outside the gene matches: 4. CDR3 sequence (DNA): TGCAGCGTTGTACTAGCGGGGGAGTCGAACACCGGGGAGCTGTTTTTT. Translated: CSVVLAGESNTGELFF.

The chain is built from TRBV7-3 and TRBJ2-7; 9 positions agree with TRBD2. The germline CDR1 and CDR2 sequences are SGHTA and FQGTGA. V lost 5 bases to trimming and J lost 0 bases; unmatched junction nucleotides: 5. This CDR3 spans 15 amino acids. For the CDR3, the DNA is TGTGCCAGCAGCGTTAGCGGGAGTCCCTCCTACGAGCAGTACTTC. Its protein product is CASSVSGSPSYEQYF.